What follows are 10 T cell receptor beta chains derived from one specimen sequenced in a study of blood T cell repertoires in COVID-19. The method was immunoSEQ multiplex PCR; TCRdb's version includes in-frame clones alone and lacks a portion of them. The sample carries about 240,000 clones, 75% to 90% recorded once. The sample was peripheral blood. The receptors derive from a man in his 60s who had recovered from COVID-19.

The chain is built from TRBV10-3 and TRBJ2-7; D is uncertain. Trimming pared 5 bases from V and 1 base from J, leaving 6 bases between. The germline V gene encodes CDR1 ENHRY and CDR2 SYGVKD. This CDR3 contains 12 residues. CDR3 bases: TGTGCCATCAGTACAGTATCCTACGAGCAGTACTTC. Its translation: CAISTVSYEQYF.

This clone was seen only a few times. The chain uses TRBV5-1 and TRBJ1-2; D remains ambiguous. The ends were cut back, 5 bases at V and 7 bases at J, with 9 bases in the middle. There are 11 residues in the CDR3. Per germline, CDR1 SGHRS and CDR2 YFSETQ. The CDR3 nucleotides read TGCGCCAGCAGTGGAGGGCTTGGCTACACCTTC. Amino acid sequence: CASSGGLGYTF.

This sequence joins TRBV6-1 and TRBJ1-1, with D possibly matching TRBD1 (5 bases). Germline CDR1 and CDR2: MNHNS and SASEGT. V dropped 0 bases and J dropped 4 bases, with 9 bases sitting between them. The CDR3 contains 14 residues. Here the CDR3 reads CASSEARRGTEAFF. DNA of the CDR3: TGTGCCAGCAGTGAAGCCCGGAGGGGCACTGAAGCTTTCTTT.

This chain links TRBV11-2 with TRBJ2-5; D perhaps matches TRBD1 (6 bases). The ends were cut back, 5 bases at V and 4 bases at J, with 20 bases in the middle. The CDR3 covers 16 residues. CDR1 SGHAT and CDR2 FQNNGV come from the germline V gene. The CDR3: CASSRTGFLGGETQYF. The CDR3 bases are TGTGCCAGCAGCAGAACAGGGTTTTTAGGGGGAGAGACCCAGTACTTC.

The chain has TRBV6-5 and TRBJ1-5, with D perhaps matching TRBD1 (5 bases). CDR1 is MNHEY and CDR2 is SVGAGI in the germline V gene. Trimming stripped 5 bases from V and 6 bases from J, with 14 bases between. CDR3 length equals 14 residues. CDR3 DNA: TGTGCCAGCAGTCGGGGAGGGGCGTCTCAGCCCCAGCATTTT. It encodes CASSRGGASQPQHF.

This clone has only one observation. The J gene is TRBJ2-3, the V gene TRBV2, with D unresolved. The CDR3 spans 14 residues. Trimming pared 3 bases from V and 1 base from J, leaving 8 bases between. Germline CDR1 reads SNHLY; CDR2 reads FYNNEI. The DNA for the CDR3 is TGTGCCAGCAGTGAGGGTCAGGGCACAGATACGCAGTATTTT. Translating it yields CASSEGQGTDTQYF. Combining the CDR3 with reference TRBV2 and TRBJ2-3 gives the whole variable domain EPEVTQTPSHQVTQMGQEVILRCVPISNHLYFYWYRQILGQKVEFLVSFYNNEISEKSEIFDDQFSVERPDGSNFTLKIRSTKLEDSAMYFCASSEGQGTDTQYFGPGTRLTVL.

V usage is TRBV15 and J usage is TRBJ2-7, with 8 bases fitting TRBD1. This CDR3 comprises 16 residues. CDR1 and CDR2 (germline): LNHNV, YYDKDF (reference sequence). The junction had 8 bases not matched to a gene; V was cut back by 0 bases and J by 4 bases. Written as DNA, the CDR3 is TGTGCCACCAGCAGAGATCTCGGACAGGGTGTTTACGAGCAGTACTTC. It translates to CATSRDLGQGVYEQYF.

The chain has TRBV18 and TRBJ2-2; 8 bases map to TRBD1. Per germline, CDR1 KGHSH and CDR2 LQKENI. The J segment lost 4 bases and the V segment lost 0 bases, leaving 4 bases of the junction unmatched. There are 16 residues in the CDR3. This CDR3 reads CASSPPHTGGTGELFF. CDR3 nucleotides: TGTGCCAGCTCACCACCGCACACAGGGGGCACCGGGGAGCTGTTTTTT.

This chain joins TRBV6-2 or TRBV6-3 and TRBJ1-5; 7 nucleotides match TRBD1. The V and J ends lost 6 bases and 1 base, in that order; junction bases with no gene match: 9. The CDR3 contains 16 residues. Germline CDR1 MNHEY, CDR2 SVGEGT. CDR3 coding DNA: TGTGCCAGCAGCCTAACAGGGGTAAGGAGCAATCAGCCCCAGCATTTT. Protein product: CASSLTGVRSNQPQHF.

The J gene is TRBJ1-2, the V gene TRBV7-8; a weak D match, TRBD1 (5 bases). The CDR3 spans 15 residues. Deletions cut 5 bases from V and 7 bases from J, with 20 bases between. Germline-derived CDR1 and CDR2 are SGHVS and FQNEAQ. CDR3 in amino acids: CASSLRQPSGLGYTF. DNA of the CDR3: TGTGCCAGCAGCCTAAGACAGCCCTCGGGCCTTGGCTACACCTTC.